These T cell receptor beta chains were read from a single sample in a study of blood T cell repertoires in COVID-19. Some clones are missing from TCRdb's copy, which holds only in-frame ones; the method was immunoSEQ multiplex PCR. The sample lists some 110,000 clones; around four fifths were seen once. The sequenced sample was peripheral blood. These receptors came from a man in his 70s with active or convalescent COVID-19. Both conserved end residues are part of each CDR3. A D gene is named only where the DNA matches it firmly. Only part of the rows carry a size: once, few, many, or a class if the clone is expanded.

j_gene: TRBJ1-6; v_gene: TRBV9; d_gene: .; abundance: many; len: 14; CDR3aa: CASSPPGGDSPLHF; CDR3nt: TGTGCCAGCAGCCCGCCCGGGGGGGATTCACCCCTCCACTTT
j_gene: TRBJ1-2; v_gene: TRBV5-6; d_gene: .; abundance: .; len: 14; CDR3aa: CASSLARQVHGYTF; CDR3nt: TGTGCCAGCAGCTTGGCCCGACAGGTTCATGGCTACACCTTC
j_gene: TRBJ2-1; v_gene: TRBV5-1; d_gene: TRBD2; abundance: .; len: 16; CDR3aa: CASSLEAGGPWDEQFF; CDR3nt: TGCGCCAGCAGCTTGGAGGCGGGGGGGCCTTGGGATGAGCAGTTCTTC
j_gene: TRBJ1-2; v_gene: TRBV5-3; d_gene: TRBD1; abundance: .; len: 16; CDR3aa: CARSLFQQGASYGYTF; CDR3nt: TGTGCCAGAAGCCTTTTTCAACAGGGGGCTAGCTATGGCTACACCTTC
j_gene: TRBJ2-1; v_gene: TRBV9; d_gene: TRBD2; abundance: .; len: 15; CDR3aa: CASSAGLQIYNEQFF; CDR3nt: TGTGCCAGCAGCGCGGGACTACAGATCTACAATGAGCAGTTCTTC
j_gene: TRBJ1-1; v_gene: TRBV3-1/TRBV3-2; d_gene: TRBD1; abundance: .; len: 17; CDR3aa: CASSQNRQGVSNTEAFF; CDR3nt: TGTGCCAGCAGCCAAAATCGACAGGGGGTTTCGAACACTGAAGCTTTCTTT
j_gene: TRBJ2-7; v_gene: TRBV30; d_gene: TRBD1; abundance: few; len: 14; CDR3aa: CAWAHQGVPYEQYF; CDR3nt: TGTGCCTGGGCGCATCAGGGGGTCCCCTACGAGCAGTACTTC
j_gene: TRBJ2-7; v_gene: TRBV4-2; d_gene: .; abundance: .; len: 12; CDR3aa: CASSQGGLEQYF; CDR3nt: TGTGCCAGCAGCCAAGGCGGGCTCGAGCAGTACTTC
j_gene: TRBJ1-1; v_gene: TRBV7-9; d_gene: .; abundance: .; len: 13; CDR3aa: CASNIPGNTEAFF; CDR3nt: TGTGCCAGCAATATCCCAGGGAACACTGAAGCTTTCTTT
j_gene: TRBJ2-7; v_gene: TRBV18; d_gene: TRBD2; abundance: .; len: 15; CDR3aa: CASSATSGSSYEQYF; CDR3nt: TGTGCCAGCTCAGCAACTAGCGGGAGCTCCTACGAGCAGTACTTC
j_gene: TRBJ2-1; v_gene: TRBV28; d_gene: .; abundance: .; len: 14; CDR3aa: CASSSPGGYNEQFF; CDR3nt: TGTGCCAGCAGTTCGCCCGGGGGCTACAATGAGCAGTTCTTC
j_gene: TRBJ1-3; v_gene: TRBV4-1; d_gene: .; abundance: once; len: 18; CDR3aa: CASSQDWFETAAGNTIYF; CDR3nt: TGCGCCAGCAGCCAAGATTGGTTCGAGACAGCAGCTGGAAACACCATATATTTT
j_gene: TRBJ2-3; v_gene: TRBV29-1; d_gene: TRBD2; abundance: .; len: 15; CDR3aa: CSVRIGTSVTDTQYF; CDR3nt: TGCAGCGTACGCATCGGGACTAGCGTCACAGATACGCAGTATTTT
j_gene: TRBJ1-1; v_gene: TRBV6-2/TRBV6-3; d_gene: TRBD1; abundance: .; len: 14; CDR3aa: CASSTRQGGTEAFF; CDR3nt: TGTGCCAGCAGTACGAGACAGGGGGGTACTGAAGCTTTCTTT
j_gene: TRBJ2-3; v_gene: TRBV4-2; d_gene: TRBD2; abundance: .; len: 17; CDR3aa: CASSQEPSGGVADTQYF; CDR3nt: TGTGCCAGCAGCCAAGAGCCTAGCGGAGGAGTCGCAGATACGCAGTATTTT
j_gene: TRBJ1-5; v_gene: TRBV19; d_gene: TRBD1; abundance: .; len: 13; CDR3aa: CASNKDRNQPQHF; CDR3nt: TGTGCCAGTAACAAGGACAGGAATCAGCCCCAGCATTTT
j_gene: TRBJ2-1; v_gene: TRBV27; d_gene: TRBD2; abundance: .; len: 15; CDR3aa: CASSQGLAGSDEQFF; CDR3nt: TGTGCCAGCAGCCAAGGACTAGCGGGCTCGGATGAGCAGTTCTTC
j_gene: TRBJ1-2; v_gene: TRBV6-5; d_gene: TRBD1; abundance: .; len: 14; CDR3aa: CASSTRDRNYGYTF; CDR3nt: TGTGCCAGCAGTACCCGGGACAGAAACTATGGCTACACCTTC
j_gene: TRBJ1-6; v_gene: TRBV7-3; d_gene: .; abundance: .; len: 14; CDR3aa: CASSPDHPGSPLHF; CDR3nt: TGTGCCAGCAGCCCAGACCATCCGGGTTCACCCCTCCACTTT
j_gene: TRBJ2-1; v_gene: TRBV14; d_gene: .; abundance: .; len: 17; CDR3aa: CASSRMGAGGRSNEQFF; CDR3nt: TGTGCCAGCAGCCGAATGGGCGCCGGAGGGCGGTCCAATGAGCAGTTCTTC
j_gene: TRBJ2-1; v_gene: TRBV12-3/TRBV12-4; d_gene: .; abundance: few; len: 12; CDR3aa: CASSPGQNEQFF; CDR3nt: TGTGCCAGCAGCCCCGGACAGAATGAGCAGTTCTTC
j_gene: TRBJ1-6; v_gene: TRBV11-1; d_gene: .; abundance: once; len: 13; CDR3aa: CASSFRGNSPLHF; CDR3nt: TGTGCCAGCAGCTTTAGGGGGAACTCACCCCTCCACTTT
j_gene: TRBJ2-3; v_gene: TRBV11-3; d_gene: TRBD2; abundance: .; len: 15; CDR3aa: CASSLDPPTSVTQYF; CDR3nt: TGTGCCAGCAGCTTAGATCCCCCGACTAGCGTTACGCAGTATTTT
j_gene: TRBJ2-3; v_gene: TRBV10-2; d_gene: .; abundance: many; len: 15; CDR3aa: CASSESPVPADTQYF; CDR3nt: TGCGCCAGCAGTGAATCCCCTGTCCCAGCAGATACGCAGTATTTT
j_gene: TRBJ1-2; v_gene: TRBV21-1; d_gene: .; abundance: .; len: 13; CDR3aa: CASSTQGVGGYTF; CDR3nt: TGTGCCAGCAGCACGCAGGGGGTTGGTGGCTACACCTTC
j_gene: TRBJ1-1; v_gene: TRBV11-3; d_gene: .; abundance: .; len: 14; CDR3aa: CASTRVQTNTEAFF; CDR3nt: TGTGCCAGCACGCGAGTCCAAACGAACACTGAAGCTTTCTTT
j_gene: TRBJ1-6; v_gene: TRBV6-1; d_gene: TRBD1; abundance: .; len: 18; CDR3aa: CASSERGRRTGSNSPLHF; CDR3nt: TGTGCCAGCAGTGAAAGAGGAAGAAGGACAGGGTCAAATTCACCCCTCCACTTT
j_gene: TRBJ2-1; v_gene: TRBV29-1; d_gene: TRBD1; abundance: .; len: 13; CDR3aa: CSATRTGESSQFF; CDR3nt: TGCAGCGCAACCCGGACAGGGGAGTCTTCGCAGTTCTTC
j_gene: TRBJ1-5; v_gene: TRBV5-1; d_gene: TRBD1; abundance: .; len: 15; CDR3aa: CASSLGTGSNQPQHF; CDR3nt: TGCGCCAGCAGCTTGGGGACAGGGAGCAATCAGCCCCAGCATTTT
j_gene: TRBJ2-2; v_gene: TRBV2; d_gene: .; abundance: .; len: 14; CDR3aa: CASSAGITTGELFF; CDR3nt: TGTGCCAGCAGTGCCGGGATAACCACCGGGGAGCTGTTTTTT
j_gene: TRBJ2-1; v_gene: TRBV2; d_gene: .; abundance: once; len: 15; CDR3aa: CASSEVRTARNEQFF; CDR3nt: TGTGCCAGCAGTGAAGTAAGGACAGCGAGGAATGAGCAGTTCTTC
j_gene: TRBJ1-6; v_gene: TRBV9; d_gene: TRBD1; abundance: .; len: 14; CDR3aa: CASSDRPGGSPLHF; CDR3nt: TGTGCCAGCAGCGACAGACCAGGGGGATCACCCCTCCACTTT
j_gene: TRBJ1-3; v_gene: TRBV12-3/TRBV12-4; d_gene: .; abundance: .; len: 13; CDR3aa: CASSQTVENTIYF; CDR3nt: TGTGCCAGCAGTCAAACAGTGGAAAACACCATATATTTT
j_gene: TRBJ1-2; v_gene: TRBV11-3; d_gene: TRBD1; abundance: .; len: 15; CDR3aa: CASSLDGRGDYGYTF; CDR3nt: TGTGCCAGCAGCTTAGACGGCAGGGGGGACTATGGCTACACCTTC
j_gene: TRBJ1-4; v_gene: TRBV18; d_gene: TRBD1; abundance: .; len: 15; CDR3aa: CASSPLGTGMEKLFF; CDR3nt: TGTGCCAGCTCACCTCTCGGGACAGGGATGGAAAAACTGTTTTTT
j_gene: TRBJ1-6; v_gene: TRBV9; d_gene: TRBD1; abundance: .; len: 15; CDR3aa: CASSDRPSVDSPLHF; CDR3nt: TGTGCCAGCTCGGACAGGCCATCGGTTGATTCACCCCTCCACTTT
j_gene: TRBJ1-4; v_gene: TRBV5-5; d_gene: TRBD1; abundance: .; len: 20; CDR3aa: CASSLEWTGGLRATNEKLFF; CDR3nt: TGTGCCAGCAGCTTGGAATGGACAGGGGGCCTACGCGCAACTAATGAAAAACTGTTTTTT
j_gene: TRBJ2-7; v_gene: TRBV30; d_gene: TRBD1; abundance: once; len: 13; CDR3aa: CAWSHGQVDQQYF; CDR3nt: TGTGCCTGGAGTCACGGACAGGTTGACCAGCAGTACTTC
j_gene: TRBJ1-2; v_gene: TRBV5-4; d_gene: .; abundance: .; len: 14; CDR3aa: CASSSSGIPSGYTF; CDR3nt: TGTGCCAGCAGCTCCTCAGGGATTCCTAGTGGCTACACCTTC
j_gene: TRBJ2-7; v_gene: TRBV21-1; d_gene: .; abundance: .; len: 14; CDR3aa: CASSRREDPYEQYF; CDR3nt: TGTGCCAGCAGCAGACGGGAGGACCCCTACGAGCAGTACTTC
j_gene: TRBJ2-7; v_gene: TRBV7-2; d_gene: .; abundance: many; len: 13; CDR3aa: CATSSRGAREQYF; CDR3nt: TGTGCCACCTCATCCAGGGGGGCGCGGGAGCAGTACTTC
j_gene: TRBJ2-7; v_gene: TRBV19; d_gene: .; abundance: .; len: 11; CDR3aa: CASGSSYEQYF; CDR3nt: TGTGCCAGCGGGAGCTCCTACGAGCAGTACTTC
j_gene: TRBJ1-1; v_gene: TRBV27; d_gene: TRBD1; abundance: .; len: 15; CDR3aa: CASSIQGARSTEAFF; CDR3nt: TGTGCCAGCAGTATTCAGGGGGCTCGGAGCACTGAAGCTTTCTTT
j_gene: TRBJ2-5; v_gene: TRBV9; d_gene: TRBD1; abundance: once; len: 16; CDR3aa: CASSVGGQGARETQYF; CDR3nt: TGTGCCAGCAGCGTAGGGGGACAGGGGGCGCGGGAGACCCAGTACTTC
j_gene: TRBJ1-2; v_gene: TRBV12-3/TRBV12-4; d_gene: .; abundance: .; len: 13; CDR3aa: CASSLSLSYGYTF; CDR3nt: TGTGCCAGCAGTTTATCCCTCTCCTATGGCTACACCTTC
j_gene: TRBJ1-5; v_gene: TRBV5-8; d_gene: .; abundance: once; len: 16; CDR3aa: CASSPREGESNQPQHF; CDR3nt: TGTGCCAGCAGCCCGAGGGAGGGGGAGAGCAATCAGCCCCAGCATTTT
j_gene: TRBJ2-1; v_gene: TRBV7-3; d_gene: .; abundance: .; len: 17; CDR3aa: CASSLNPRGGLTNEQFF; CDR3nt: TGTGCCAGCAGCTTAAATCCCCGTGGTGGCCTGACTAATGAGCAGTTCTTC
j_gene: TRBJ2-3; v_gene: TRBV7-3; d_gene: TRBD2; abundance: .; len: 17; CDR3aa: CASSPRTSGGTRDTQYF; CDR3nt: TGTGCCAGCAGCCCCCGGACTAGCGGGGGGACGAGGGATACGCAGTATTTT
j_gene: TRBJ2-2; v_gene: TRBV9; d_gene: TRBD2; abundance: .; len: 16; CDR3aa: CASSVEGGRAAGELFF; CDR3nt: TGTGCCAGCAGCGTAGAAGGCGGGAGGGCGGCCGGGGAGCTGTTTTTT
j_gene: TRBJ2-7; v_gene: TRBV2; d_gene: TRBD2; abundance: .; len: 14; CDR3aa: CASSDPSGSGEQYF; CDR3nt: TGTGCCAGCAGTGACCCTAGCGGGAGCGGAGAGCAGTACTTC
j_gene: TRBJ2-5; v_gene: TRBV7-2; d_gene: TRBD2; abundance: .; len: 14; CDR3aa: CASSSLAGAETQYF; CDR3nt: TGTGCCAGCAGTTCACTAGCGGGGGCGGAGACCCAGTACTTC